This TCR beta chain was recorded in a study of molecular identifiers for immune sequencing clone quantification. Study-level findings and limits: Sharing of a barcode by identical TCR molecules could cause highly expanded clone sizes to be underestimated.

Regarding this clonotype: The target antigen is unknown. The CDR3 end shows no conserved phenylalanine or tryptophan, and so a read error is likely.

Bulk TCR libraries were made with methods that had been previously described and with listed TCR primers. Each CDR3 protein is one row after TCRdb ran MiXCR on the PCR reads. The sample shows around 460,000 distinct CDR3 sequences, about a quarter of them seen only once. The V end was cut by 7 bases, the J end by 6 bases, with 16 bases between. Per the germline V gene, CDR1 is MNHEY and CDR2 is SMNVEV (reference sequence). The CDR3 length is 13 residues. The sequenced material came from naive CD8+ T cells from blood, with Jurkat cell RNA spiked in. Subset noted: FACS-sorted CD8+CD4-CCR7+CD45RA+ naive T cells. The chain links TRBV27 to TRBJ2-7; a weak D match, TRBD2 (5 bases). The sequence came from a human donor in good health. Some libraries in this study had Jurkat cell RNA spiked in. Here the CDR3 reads CASTPSPGSEQYI. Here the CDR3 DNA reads TGTGCCAGCACACCCTCACCGGGATCCGAGCAGTACATC.